The entry below describes one T cell receptor beta chain. Its antigen is unknown. No qualities accompany the bases; no much larger clone lies one base away. Genomic DNA was extracted from sorted cells for sequencing of the TCRbeta CDR3 region. TCRbeta CDR3 regions were sequenced using the immunoSEQ Assay. TCRdb re-hosts the immuneACCESS table, in-frame sequences only. Its copies lack some clones; in the studies checked, an unresolved V gene accounts for under half of them, and the cause for the rest is not known. In all, the sample holds 60,000 to 70,000 clones, and 87% of those were seen once. Jointly, the top ten make up about 1.3% of the sample. The source of the sample is a study of OX40 agonist ivuxolimab in advanced cancers. At the level of the whole study: Ivuxolimab was a fully human IgG2 agonistic monoclonal antibody targeting the costimulatory receptor OX40 (CD134). Intravenous ivuxolimab was administered to patients every 2 weeks at six dose levels: 0.01, 0.1, 0.3, 1.5, 3 and 10 mg/kg. Among the roughly 50 dose-escalation patients, 19 had hepatocellular carcinoma, approximately 15 melanoma, 9 renal cell carcinoma and 9 head and neck cancer. A male proportion of approximately 83% and a mean age of around 60 years, ranging from 23 to 79, were recorded for the dose-escalation cohort. Prior anti-PD-1, anti-PD-L1 or anti-CTLA-4 therapy was permitted, and checkpoint inhibitors had been received by around 39% of dose-escalation patients. Three dose-escalation patients achieved partial responses, one with hepatocellular carcinoma and two with cutaneous melanoma. The purpose of peripheral TCRbeta sequencing was to test whether ivuxolimab changed TCR sequence diversity and led to clonal T-cell expansion. The paper reports the monotherapy dose-escalation portion (N of about 50 patients) of the phase I ivuxolimab trial.

Patients with a history of autoimmune disease or receiving systemic immunosuppression were excluded from the trial. Peripheral blood for TCR sequencing was collected from all dose cohorts at baseline, on cycle 4 day 1, and on cycle 7 day 1. The samples were drawn from a first-in-human, open-label, multicenter phase I dose-escalation trial of ivuxolimab. The trial enrolled adults with locally advanced or metastatic head and neck squamous cell, hepatocellular, melanoma or renal cell carcinoma. Before TCR sequencing, CD4+ and CD8+ T cells were separately sorted from peripheral blood. The germline V gene sets CDR1 to SGHTS and CDR2 to YDEGEE. Inclusive of the bounding cysteine and phenylalanine, the CDR3 is 14 residues long. Only the CDR3 DNA is retained, 42 bases long and in frame from the first base. Cut back by 1 base and 3 bases, the V and J ends lie 9 bases apart. Overall study outcomes, separate from this receptor: After ivuxolimab, more expanded clones were found on average in CD8+ T cells than in CD4+ T cells. Partial responders in the 0.1-3.0 mg/kg groups had among the lowest normalized peripheral clonal expansion, especially among CD8+ T cells. At doses from 0.1 to 3.0 mg/kg, clonal expansion was seen in both CD4+ and CD8+ blood T cells between baseline and week 6. Low levels of normalized T-cell clonal expansion were also seen in some patients who did not respond. Which antigens the clonally expanded peripheral T cells were specific for was not determined.

The chain employs TRBV5-8 and TRBJ2-3, with a tentative D call of TRBD1 or TRBD2, each matching 6 bases. The starting material was CD4+ or CD8+ T cells sorted from blood, obtained in a trial of the OX40 agonist ivuxolimab. The receptor was isolated from an adult with an advanced solid tumor such as melanoma, head and neck, liver or kidney cancer. The nucleotides are TGTGCCAGCAGCTTGCAGGGGAGGACAGATACGCAGTATTTT. Its amino acids are CASSLQGRTDTQYF.